This TCR beta chain comes out of a study of T-cell reconstitution after alpha-beta-depleted transplantation in children. For TCRbeta, the library was prepared with unique molecular identifiers. TCRdb called the PCR reads again in MiXCR, with one record for every CDR3 protein. The sample has approximately 390,000 distinct CDR3 sequences, approximately 10% seen once. V shed 4 bases and J shed 5 bases, with 11 bases lying between them. CDR3 length equals 14 residues. The clonotype comes from a human donor who donated a stem cell graft to a child with acute myeloid leukemia. This specimen was PBMCs from the stem cell graft donor, taken from the stem cell graft. V gene TRBV12-3 or TRBV12-4 combines with J gene TRBJ1-4; no firm D call. The DNA of the CDR3 is TGTGCCAGCAGTTATTTGGGGAACAATGAAAAACTGTTTTTT. Translating it yields CASSYLGNNEKLFF.